This T cell receptor (beta chain) comes out of a study of T cell responses to AZD1222 COVID-19 vaccine. As regards this clone: Its antigen is still unknown.

Regarding the study as a whole: Only a handful of individuals given AZD1222 were seropositive at baseline. Most donors were white British and more were female, and clonal diversity was possibly underestimated. Spike-specific TCR repertoires showed rising breadth and depth after two AZD1222 doses.

Method: immunoSEQ multiplex PCR; TCRdb's copy keeps in-frame clones and lacks some. Of 45,000 to 60,000 clones listed, approximately 83% were seen once; the top ten hold approximately 15%. The sample consisted of peripheral blood, taken on day 0 of AZD1222 vaccination. This clonotype was obtained from an adult in good health.

CDR3 DNA: TGTGCCAGCAGCTCTACAAGAGACACTGAAGCTTTCTTT. Its translation is CASSSTRDTEAFF. The rearrangement uses TRBV7-2 and TRBJ1-1; D unresolved. V lost 4 bases to trimming and J lost 3 bases, with 9 bases between them. The germline V gene has CDR1 SGHTA and CDR2 FQGNSA. This CDR3 contains 13 residues.